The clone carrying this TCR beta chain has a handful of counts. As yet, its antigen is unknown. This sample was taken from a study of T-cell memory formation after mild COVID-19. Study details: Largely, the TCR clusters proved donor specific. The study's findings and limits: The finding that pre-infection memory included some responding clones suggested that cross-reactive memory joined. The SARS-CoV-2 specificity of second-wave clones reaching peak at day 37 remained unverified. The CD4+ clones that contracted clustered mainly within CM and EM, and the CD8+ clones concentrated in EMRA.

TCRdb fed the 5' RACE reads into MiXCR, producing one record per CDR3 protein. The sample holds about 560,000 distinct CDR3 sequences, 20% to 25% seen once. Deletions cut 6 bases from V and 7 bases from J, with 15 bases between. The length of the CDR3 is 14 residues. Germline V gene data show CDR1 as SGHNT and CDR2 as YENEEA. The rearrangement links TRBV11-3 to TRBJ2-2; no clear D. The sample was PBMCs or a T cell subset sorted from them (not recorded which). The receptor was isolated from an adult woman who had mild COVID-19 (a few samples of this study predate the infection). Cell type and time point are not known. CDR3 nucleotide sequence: TGTGCCAGCAGTAGCCGGGCCCCGGGCGGGGAGCTGTTTTTT. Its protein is CASSSRAPGGELFF.